The rows below give T cell receptor beta chains drawn from one sample of a study of blood T cell repertoires in COVID-19. Clones were read by immunoSEQ multiplex PCR, and TCRdb kept only the in-frame ones, dropping some. The sample holds some 98,000 clones, approximately 80% seen once. Specimen: peripheral blood. These receptors all come from a man between 70 and 80 years old with active or convalescent COVID-19. Both conserved end residues are part of each CDR3. A D gene is named only where the DNA matches it firmly. Size is omitted from some rows. Given values are once, few, many or a class for expanded clones.

D: .; V: TRBV12-3/TRBV12-4; size: .; J: TRBJ2-7; CDR3: CASGVSGVGQYF; DNA: TGTGCCAGCGGGGTGTCGGGGGTTGGACAGTACTTC
D: .; V: TRBV6-5; size: .; J: TRBJ2-2; CDR3: CASSRAGELFF; DNA: TGTGCCAGCAGTAGAGCCGGGGAGCTGTTTTTT
D: TRBD2; V: TRBV2; size: .; J: TRBJ2-3; CDR3: CASSEASLAGGDTQYF; DNA: TGTGCCAGCAGTGAAGCTTCCCTAGCGGGGGGTGATACGCAGTATTTT
D: .; V: TRBV30; size: .; J: TRBJ2-1; CDR3: CAWSVRSSSYNEQFF; DNA: TGTGCCTGGAGTGTACGGTCTAGCTCCTACAATGAGCAGTTCTTC
D: TRBD2; V: TRBV5-1; size: .; J: TRBJ2-5; CDR3: CASSLGVAGGLRETQYF; DNA: TGCGCCAGCAGCTTGGGAGTAGCGGGGGGGCTACGAGAGACCCAGTACTTC
D: .; V: TRBV6-6; size: .; J: TRBJ2-5; CDR3: CASRTLSGYAETQYF; DNA: TGTGCCAGCAGAACCCTATCAGGGTATGCAGAGACCCAGTACTTC
D: .; V: TRBV7-2; size: .; J: TRBJ1-1; CDR3: CASSRGLNTEAFF; DNA: TGTGCCAGCAGCAGAGGCCTGAACACTGAAGCTTTCTTT
D: TRBD2; V: TRBV4-2; size: .; J: TRBJ2-3; CDR3: CASSQDFASGGQTSTDTQYF; DNA: TGTGCCAGCAGCCAAGATTTTGCGAGCGGGGGGCAAACTAGCACAGATACGCAGTATTTT
D: .; V: TRBV30; size: .; J: TRBJ2-3; CDR3: CAWSLQTPRGTQYF; DNA: TGTGCCTGGAGTCTCCAGACCCCACGAGGTACGCAGTATTTT
D: TRBD1; V: TRBV6-2/TRBV6-3; size: few; J: TRBJ1-2; CDR3: CASSPRGAVHGYTF; DNA: TGTGCCAGCAGCCCCAGGGGGGCAGTCCATGGCTACACCTTC
D: TRBD1; V: TRBV29-1; size: .; J: TRBJ2-7; CDR3: CSAGDRDPSNEQYF; DNA: TGCAGCGCTGGGGACAGGGACCCCTCTAACGAGCAGTACTTC
D: .; V: TRBV5-1; size: .; J: TRBJ1-2; CDR3: CASSFSNYGYTF; DNA: TGCGCCAGCAGCTTTAGTAACTATGGCTACACCTTC
D: TRBD1; V: TRBV4-1; size: .; J: TRBJ1-1; CDR3: CASSQHRQGNTEAFF; DNA: TGCGCCAGCAGCCAACACAGACAGGGGAACACTGAAGCTTTCTTT
D: .; V: TRBV5-5; size: .; J: TRBJ1-4; CDR3: CASKVGGARTNEKLFF; DNA: TGTGCCAGCAAAGTAGGGGGGGCTCGAACTAATGAAAAACTGTTTTTT
D: .; V: TRBV7-9; size: few; J: TRBJ2-7; CDR3: CASSPLAYEQYF; DNA: TGTGCCAGCAGCCCCCTGGCATACGAGCAGTACTTC
D: .; V: TRBV5-1; size: .; J: TRBJ2-6; CDR3: CASRREKDFLPSGANVLTF; DNA: TGCGCCAGCAGGCGAGAGAAGGACTTTCTCCCCTCTGGGGCCAACGTCCTGACTTTC